The present T cell receptor (beta chain) was sequenced within a study of blood T cell repertoires in COVID-19. Looking at the study overall: Italy, Spain and the United States were the sources of the convalescent and acute COVID-19 samples. Sources were T cells, B-cell-depleted T cells, or PBMCs; the material itself was cDNA or gDNA.

Libraries were prepared by immunoSEQ multiplex PCR; TCRdb keeps only in-frame clonotypes and omits some of them. The sample records approximately 300,000 clones, around 87% being singletons. The CDR3 is made up of 18 amino acids. Germline CDR1 is MNHEY and CDR2 is SMNVEV (reference sequence). The V end lost 2 bases, the J end lost 6 bases, and 22 bases lay between the germline ends. This clone was seen a handful of times. V and J are TRBV27 and TRBJ2-2; D may be TRBD2 (6 bases). What was sequenced was peripheral blood. This clonotype was sampled from a man aged 45-60 years with active or convalescent COVID-19. The CDR3 nucleotides are TGTGCCAGCAGTTTAACCCCGCCGGGGGTGGGTGGATCCGGGGAGCTGTTTTTT. This codes for CASSLTPPGVGGSGELFF.